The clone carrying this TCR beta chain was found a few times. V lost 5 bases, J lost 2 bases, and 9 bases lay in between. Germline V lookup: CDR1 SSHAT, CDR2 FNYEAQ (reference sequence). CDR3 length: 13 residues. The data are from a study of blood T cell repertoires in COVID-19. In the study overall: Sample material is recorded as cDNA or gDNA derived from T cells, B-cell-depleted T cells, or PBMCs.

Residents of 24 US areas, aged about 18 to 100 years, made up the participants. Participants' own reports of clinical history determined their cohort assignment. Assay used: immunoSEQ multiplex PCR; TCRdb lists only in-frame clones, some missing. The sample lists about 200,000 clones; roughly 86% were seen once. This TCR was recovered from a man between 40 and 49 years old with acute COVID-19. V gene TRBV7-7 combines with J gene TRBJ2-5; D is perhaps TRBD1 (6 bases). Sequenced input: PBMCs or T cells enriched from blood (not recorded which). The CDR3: CASSQDSQETQYF. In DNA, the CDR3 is TGTGCCAGCAGCCAGGACAGTCAAGAGACCCAGTACTTC.